Below are 11 T cell receptor beta chains sequenced from a single sample in a study of T cell responses to AZD1222 COVID-19 vaccine. TCRdb's copy holds only in-frame clones and misses some; the assay was immunoSEQ multiplex PCR. The sample yields nearly 90,000 clones, 75% to 90% seen once. The sequences come from peripheral blood, collected 28 days after the second AZD1222 dose. Every receptor here comes from an adult who received the AZD1222 COVID-19 vaccine.

The gene calls are TRBV11-3 and TRBJ2-3; D is unclear. This CDR3 has 14 amino acids. The V gene's germline CDR1 is SGHNT and CDR2 YENEEA. V was clipped by 3 bases and J by 2 bases, with 9 bases between them. The CDR3 nucleotides read TGTGCCAGCAGCTTTGGACCCAACACAGATACGCAGTATTTT. Residues: CASSFGPNTDTQYF.

The CDR3 region has the DNA TGTGCCAGCAGCCAAAGGACAGCCTCTGGAAACACCATATATTTT. It is translated as CASSQRTASGNTIYF. The gene calls are TRBV4-2 and TRBJ1-3, with D perhaps matching TRBD1 (6 bases). Per germline, CDR1 LGHNA and CDR2 YNFKEQ. Between the trimmed V and J ends, which lost 2 bases and 0 bases, there was a span of 8 bases. The CDR3 covers 15 residues.

This chain links TRBV2 with TRBJ2-7, with 8 bases lining up with TRBD2. V was pared by 4 bases and J by 2 bases, with 16 bases of the junction left unmatched. The CDR3 sequence is 18 residues long. Germline CDR1 and CDR2: SNHLY and FYNNEI. In DNA, the CDR3 is TGTGCCAGCAGTGGGGGGCTAGCGGGCTCCCTAACCCCCTACGAGCAGTACTTC. Protein: CASSGGLAGSLTPYEQYF.

The chain recombines TRBV9 with TRBJ1-1; no clear D gene. Trimming took 0 bases from V and 0 from J, leaving 9 bases between them. CDR1 and CDR2 (germline): SGDLS, YYNGEE. CDR3 length: 15 amino acids. The chain's CDR3 is CASSVGPGMNTEAFF. The CDR3 bases are TGTGCCAGCAGCGTAGGCCCAGGAATGAACACTGAAGCTTTCTTT.

The gene calls are TRBV19 and TRBJ1-1; D gene uncertain. The V end was cut by 7 bases, the J end by 2 bases, with 8 bases between. Germline V gives CDR1 LNHDA, CDR2 SQIVND (reference sequence). CDR3 length: 12 residues. As DNA, the CDR3 is TGTGCCAGTACGAAGGGCAACACTGAAGCTTTCTTT. Amino acids: CASTKGNTEAFF.

The CDR3 nucleotides read TGCAGCGTTTTATACCGGGACAGGGATCAGCCCCAGCATTTT. Amino acids: CSVLYRDRDQPQHF. The chain is built from TRBV29-1 and TRBJ1-5; 9 bases agree with TRBD1. Germline loops: CDR1 SQVTM, CDR2 ANQGSEA. The CDR3 has 14 residues. V gave up 5 bases and J gave up 5 bases; unmatched junction bases: 7.

The chain uses TRBV28 and TRBJ2-2; 10 bases are a match to TRBD2. Germline values: CDR1 MDHEN, CDR2 SYDVKM. The CDR3 totals 13 residues. V lost 11 bases to trimming and J lost 4 bases; unmatched junction nucleotides: 4. CDR3 in amino acids: CAHKRGGTGELFF. CDR3 DNA sequence: TGTGCCCATAAGCGGGGGGGCACCGGGGAGCTGTTTTTT.

The chain combines TRBV9 with TRBJ2-5, with TRBD1 matching 9 bases. Germline V gives CDR1 SGDLS, CDR2 YYNGEE. J was trimmed by 5 bases and V by 2 bases; bases with no gene match: 10. This CDR3 has 16 amino acids. The CDR3 loop reads CASSVLQGAPRETQYF. CDR3 DNA: TGTGCCAGCAGCGTCCTACAGGGGGCCCCCCGGGAGACCCAGTACTTC.

CDR3 nucleotides: TGTGCCAGCAGTACAGGGATCGGTTTGTATGGCTACACCTTC. Translating gives CASSTGIGLYGYTF. The chain joins TRBV2 to TRBJ1-2, with D tentatively TRBD1 (6 bases). V gave up 5 bases and J gave up 5 bases, with 15 bases separating them. The V gene's germline CDR1 is SNHLY and CDR2 FYNNEI. The CDR3 loop spans 14 amino acids.

The chain combines TRBV6-5 with TRBJ1-6; weak D call: TRBD1 (6 bases). The CDR3 spans 15 residues. Per the germline V gene, CDR1 is MNHEY and CDR2 is SVGAGI. V was trimmed by 3 bases and J by 9 bases, leaving 15 bases between them. CDR3 DNA sequence: TGTGCCAGCAGTTATTCCAGGGGACGTAGTTCACCCCTCCACTTT. It is translated as CASSYSRGRSSPLHF.

The chain uses TRBV13 and TRBJ2-2, with TRBD1 identical over 7 bases. CDR3 length: 20 amino acids. Trimming at V came to 5 bases and at J to 2 bases, leaving 20 bases not matched to a gene. Per germline, CDR1 PRHDT and CDR2 FYEKMQ (reference sequence). CDR3 sequence: CASSPPIKTGLGVNTGELFF. The CDR3 DNA reads TGTGCCAGCAGCCCTCCAATTAAGACAGGGCTAGGAGTAAACACCGGGGAGCTGTTTTTT.